This record looks at one TCR beta chain sequence and its context. What it binds is not known. In each case, RNA was isolated and then reverse transcribed into cDNA as the sequencing template. Assay used: immunoSEQ multiplex PCR; TCRdb lists only in-frame clones, some missing. The table lists under 300,000 clones, 60% of them singletons. The sample comes from a study of CD8+ T cells in alopecia areata. Germline values: CDR1 SGDLS, CDR2 YYNGEE. This CDR3 region has 13 residues. V dropped 3 bases and J dropped 6 bases, with 13 bases sitting between them. Specified treatment: oral pan-JAK inhibitor, 5-10 mg twice daily. Study-wide results and caveats: Researchers report lesional scalp, most notably alopecia totalis/universalis, outstripped normal scalp in clonality.

The source was CD4+ T cells sorted from blood, collected at week 52, from a patient treated with tofacitinib. This chain uses TRBV9 with TRBJ2-7; D is perhaps TRBD1 (5 bases). This TCR derives from a human donor with alopecia areata. This CDR3 is CASSAEQVGEQYF. The CDR3 nucleotides read TGTGCCAGCAGCGCAGAACAGGTGGGCGAGCAGTACTTC.